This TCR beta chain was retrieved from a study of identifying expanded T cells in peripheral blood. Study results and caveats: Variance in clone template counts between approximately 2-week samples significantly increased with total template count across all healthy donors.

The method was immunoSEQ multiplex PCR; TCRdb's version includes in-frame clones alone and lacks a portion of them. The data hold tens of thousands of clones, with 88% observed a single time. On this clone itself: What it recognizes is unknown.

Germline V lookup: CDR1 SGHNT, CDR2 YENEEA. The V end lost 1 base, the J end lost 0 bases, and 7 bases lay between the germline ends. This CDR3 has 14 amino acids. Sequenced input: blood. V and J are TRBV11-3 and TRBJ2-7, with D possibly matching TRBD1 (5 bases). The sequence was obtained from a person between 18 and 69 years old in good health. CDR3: CASSLGTYSYEQYF. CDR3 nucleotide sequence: TGTGCCAGCAGCTTAGGGACATACTCCTACGAGCAGTACTTC. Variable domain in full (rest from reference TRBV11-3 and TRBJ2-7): EAGVVQSPRYKIIEKKQPVAFWCNPISGHNTLYWYLQNLGQGPELLIRYENEEAVDDSQLPKDRFSAERLKGVDSTLKIQPAELGDSAVYLCASSLGTYSYEQYFGPGTRLTVT.